This T cell receptor (beta chain) was identified in a study of HIV-infected patients and healthy controls. Alpha and beta constant-region primers primed reverse transcription of around 550 ng RNA. Alpha and beta chain libraries were made separately by chain-specific third strand synthesis with multiplexing indices. TCRdb re-analysed the 5' RACE reads in MiXCR, keeping a single row per CDR3 protein. The sample shows about 8,600 distinct CDR3 sequences, about 8.4% of them seen only once. Whole-study findings and limits: Treated samples reflected only about three months of therapy, arguably too short to observe immune reconstitution. In healthy controls, MAIT alpha CDR3s were common; in HIV+ repertoires, severely depleted.

Follow-up blood was drawn about 14 weeks, roughly three months, after antiretroviral therapy began. Whole blood was used without fractionation, so all unsorted peripheral T cells were included. Trimming took 5 bases from V and 3 from J; bases not matched to a gene: 2. The CDR3 extends over 14 amino acids. This clonotype is deemed medium-sized. The antigen is undetermined. Sequenced material: blood, taken during antiretroviral therapy. V is TRBV12-3 or TRBV12-4 and J is TRBJ2-7; the match to TRBD2 covers 12 bases. The clonotype was recovered from an adult with HIV infection. The chain's CDR3 is CASSPGLAGYEQYF. In nucleotides, the CDR3 is TGTGCCAGCAGTCCGGGACTAGCGGGCTACGAGCAGTACTTC.